This passage covers 5 T cell receptor beta chains from one sample sequenced in a study of blood T cell repertoires in COVID-19. The assay was immunoSEQ multiplex PCR, and TCRdb's table has in-frame clones only and misses some. The profile shows about 110,000 clones, less than 85% of them singletons. The sample comprised peripheral blood. The receptors were gathered from a woman aged 60-70 years with acute or convalescent COVID-19.

This clone has a single count. The CDR3 region has the DNA TGCGCCAGCAGCCAAGATAGGACAGCCCGCAGCTCTCGGTTCTTT. The encoded protein is CASSQDRTARSSRFF. This chain uses TRBV4-3 with TRBJ1-1; D may be TRBD1 (6 bases). The germline CDR1 and CDR2 sequences are LGHNA and YSLEER. This CDR3 has 15 residues. Trimming cost V 0 bases and J 14 bases, with 22 bases left between them.

Here the CDR3 DNA reads TGCGCCAGCAGCGGACGAGATGGTGAAGGGGCCTACAATGAGCAGTTCTTC. The encoded protein is CASSGRDGEGAYNEQFF. The chain joins TRBV10-1 to TRBJ2-1; D may be TRBD1 (5 bases). The CDR3 has 17 amino acids. CDR1 is WNHNN and CDR2 is SYGVQD in the germline V gene (reference sequence). Trimming shortened V by 6 bases and J by 2 bases, and 20 bases separated the two germline ends.

The V and J genes are TRBV29-1 and TRBJ1-3, with D possibly TRBD1 on 6 matching bases. V gave up 3 bases and J gave up 5 bases, with 11 bases separating them. Germline CDR1 SQVTM, CDR2 ANQGSEA. The CDR3 extends over 13 amino acids. CDR3 amino acids: CSVELQGRNTIYF. In DNA, the CDR3 is TGCAGCGTTGAGTTACAGGGTCGAAACACCATATATTTT.

This chain connects TRBV30 to TRBJ1-1; 9 bases fit TRBD1. The germline V gene has CDR1 GTSNPN and CDR2 SVGIG (reference sequence). The CDR3 consists of 14 residues. Trimming removed 4 bases from V and 3 bases from J; junction bases left unmatched: 6. The CDR3 sequence: CAWTPRDRDTEAFF. CDR3 nucleotide sequence: TGTGCCTGGACACCCCGGGACAGGGACACTGAAGCTTTCTTT.

The genes are TRBV19 and TRBJ1-4; 7 bases match TRBD1. This CDR3 is built from 14 residues. Germline CDR1 reads LNHDA; CDR2 reads SQIVND (reference sequence). J gave up 3 bases and V 5 bases, and 3 bases lay outside the gene matches. The chain's CDR3 is CASSRQGPNEKLFF. CDR3 coding DNA: TGTGCCAGTAGTCGACAGGGTCCTAATGAAAAACTGTTTTTT.